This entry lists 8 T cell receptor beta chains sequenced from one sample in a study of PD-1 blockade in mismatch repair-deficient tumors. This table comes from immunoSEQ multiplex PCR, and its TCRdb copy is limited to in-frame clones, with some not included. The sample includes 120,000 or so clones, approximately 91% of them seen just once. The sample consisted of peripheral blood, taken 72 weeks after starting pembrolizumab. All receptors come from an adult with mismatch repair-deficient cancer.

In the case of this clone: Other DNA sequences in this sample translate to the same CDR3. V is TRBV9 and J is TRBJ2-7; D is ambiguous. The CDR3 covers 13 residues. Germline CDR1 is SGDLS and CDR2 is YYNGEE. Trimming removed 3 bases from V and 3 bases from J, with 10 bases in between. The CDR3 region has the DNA TGTGCCAGCAGCGGGGGATCGGGCTACGAGCAGTACTTC. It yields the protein CASSGGSGYEQYF.

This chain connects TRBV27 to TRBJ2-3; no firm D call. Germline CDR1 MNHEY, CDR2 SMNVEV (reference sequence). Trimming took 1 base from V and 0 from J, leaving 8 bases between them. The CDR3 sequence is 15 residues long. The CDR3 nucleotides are TGTGCCAGCAGTTTATTCTACACTAGCACAGATACGCAGTATTTT. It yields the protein CASSLFYTSTDTQYF.

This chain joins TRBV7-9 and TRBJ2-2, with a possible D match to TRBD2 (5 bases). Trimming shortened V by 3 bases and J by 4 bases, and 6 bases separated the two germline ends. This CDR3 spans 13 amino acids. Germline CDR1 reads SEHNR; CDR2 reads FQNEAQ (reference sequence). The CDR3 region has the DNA TGTGCCAGCAGCTTGGAGGCCACCGGGGAGCTGTTTTTT. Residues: CASSLEATGELFF. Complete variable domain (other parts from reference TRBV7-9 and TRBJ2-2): DTGVSQNPRHKITKRGQNVTFRCDPISEHNRLYWYRQTLGQGPEFLTYFQNEAQLEKSRLLSDRFSAERPKGSFSTLEIQRTEQGDSAMYLCASSLEATGELFFGEGSRLTVL.

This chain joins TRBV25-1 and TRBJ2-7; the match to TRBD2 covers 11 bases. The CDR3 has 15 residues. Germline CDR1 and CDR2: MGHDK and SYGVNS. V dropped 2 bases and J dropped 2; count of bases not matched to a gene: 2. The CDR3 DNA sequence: TGTGCCAGCAGTGAAGGGACTAGCGGAACCTACGAGCAGTACTTC. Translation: CASSEGTSGTYEQYF.

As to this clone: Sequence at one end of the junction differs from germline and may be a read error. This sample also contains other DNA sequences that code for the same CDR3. The CDR3 nucleotides read TGTGCTAGCAGCTCGGGAGCGGAGGTTCGCACAGATACGCAGTATTTT. Its protein product is CASSSGAEVRTDTQYF. The rearrangement uses TRBV7-2 and TRBJ2-3, with a possible D match to TRBD2 (6 bases). The germline gives CDR1 SGHTA, CDR2 FQGNSA. The CDR3 is made up of 16 amino acids.

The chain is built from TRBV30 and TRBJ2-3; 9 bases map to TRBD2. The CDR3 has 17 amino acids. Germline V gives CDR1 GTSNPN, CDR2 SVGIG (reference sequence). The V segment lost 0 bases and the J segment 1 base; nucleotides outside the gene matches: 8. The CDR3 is CAWSVRYSGRCTDTQYF. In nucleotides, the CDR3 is TGTGCCTGGAGTGTACGGTACAGCGGGAGGTGCACAGATACGCAGTATTTT.

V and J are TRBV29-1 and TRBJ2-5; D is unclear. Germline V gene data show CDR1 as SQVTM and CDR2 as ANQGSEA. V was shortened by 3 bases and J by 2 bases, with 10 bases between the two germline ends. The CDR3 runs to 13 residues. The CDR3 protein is CSVDMGTQETQYF. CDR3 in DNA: TGCAGCGTTGATATGGGAACGCAAGAGACCCAGTACTTC.

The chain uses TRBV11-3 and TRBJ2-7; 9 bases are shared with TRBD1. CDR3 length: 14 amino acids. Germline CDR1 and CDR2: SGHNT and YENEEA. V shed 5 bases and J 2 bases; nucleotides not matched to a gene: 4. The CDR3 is CASSQGTGTYEQYF. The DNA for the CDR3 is TGTGCCAGCAGCCAAGGGACAGGGACCTACGAGCAGTACTTC.